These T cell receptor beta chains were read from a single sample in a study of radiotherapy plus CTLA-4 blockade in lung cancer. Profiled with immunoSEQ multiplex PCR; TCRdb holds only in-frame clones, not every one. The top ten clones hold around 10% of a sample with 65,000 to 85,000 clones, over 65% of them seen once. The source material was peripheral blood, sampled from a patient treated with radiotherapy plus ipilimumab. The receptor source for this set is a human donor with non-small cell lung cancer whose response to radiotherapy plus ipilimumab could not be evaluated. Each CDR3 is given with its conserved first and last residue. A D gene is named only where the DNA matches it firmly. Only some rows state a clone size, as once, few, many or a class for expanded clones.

TGTGCCAGCAGCGTAGCGGGGGGGTTCAATGAGCAGTTCTTC	CASSVAGGFNEQFF	TRBD2	TRBV6-6	TRBJ2-1	-
TGTGCCAGCAGTCTTCTAGCGGGAATGGGCAATGAGCAGTTCTTC	CASSLLAGMGNEQFF	TRBD2	TRBV6-5	TRBJ2-1	-
TGTGCCAGCAGTATGGGCAGGGATACGCAGTATTTT	CASSMGRDTQYF	-	TRBV6-5	TRBJ2-3	-
TGTGCCAGCGGTGGACAGAGAAACACTGAAGCTTTCTTT	CASGGQRNTEAFF	-	TRBV6-5	TRBJ1-1	-
TGCAGCGTTGAGGTACTCCCCTACGAGCAGTACTTC	CSVEVLPYEQYF	-	TRBV29-1	TRBJ2-7	-
TGTGCCAGCAGTGACGGCCAGGGAATTGGTCAGCCCCAGCATTTT	CASSDGQGIGQPQHF	-	TRBV2	TRBJ1-5	-
TGCAGCGTCCCTCGGGTAGGGAGGAATCAGCCCCAGCATTTT	CSVPRVGRNQPQHF	-	TRBV29-1	TRBJ1-5	-
TGCAGCGCCCCCGGGGGGGAAACAGAAGCTTTCTTT	CSAPGGETEAFF	-	TRBV29-1	TRBJ1-1	-
TGTGCCAGCTCACCTACAGGGAACTCTGGGGCCAACGTCCTGACTTTC	CASSPTGNSGANVLTF	-	TRBV18	TRBJ2-6	-
TGTGCCAGCAGCCAAGAGGCTAGCGTGGAGACCCAGTACTTC	CASSQEASVETQYF	-	TRBV4-2	TRBJ2-5	-
TGTGCCAGCAGAGAGACTAGCGGGGGGCCGTCGGCAGATACGCAGTATTTT	CASRETSGGPSADTQYF	TRBD2	TRBV2	TRBJ2-3	-
TGTGCCAGCGCCTTAGGGGATGAGCAGTTCTTC	CASALGDEQFF	-	TRBV6-5	TRBJ2-1	-
TGTGCCAGCAGTGAAGTACTAAATACGCAGTATTTT	CASSEVLNTQYF	-	TRBV6-1	TRBJ2-3	-
TGCGCCAGCAGCCAGAGGACAGGGGACGAGCAGTACTTC	CASSQRTGDEQYF	TRBD1	TRBV4-1	TRBJ2-7	-
TGTGCCGGACACCGGGACAGGGGAAGCGGGAGCAACCTAAATTCACCCCTCCACTTT	CAGHRDRGSGSNLNSPLHF	TRBD1	TRBV30	TRBJ1-6	-
TGTGCCAGCAGTTACGAACTAGCGGGATGGGGTGAGCAGTTCTTC	CASSYELAGWGEQFF	TRBD2	TRBV6-5	TRBJ2-1	once
TGTGCCAGCGGCTTGGAGGCTAGCGGTACCTACGAGCAGTACTTC	CASGLEASGTYEQYF	TRBD2	TRBV5-6	TRBJ2-7	-
TGTGCCGCTAGACCCCTAGCGGGATCTCCCGGGGGCAATGAGCAGTTCTTC	CAARPLAGSPGGNEQFF	TRBD2	TRBV30	TRBJ2-1	few
TGTGCCAGCAGTTTAGGCGGGGGGGCAGGTGAGCAGTTCTTC	CASSLGGGAGEQFF	TRBD2	TRBV28	TRBJ2-1	-
TGTGCCAGCAGCCCAACTCGACAGTGGAGTGGCTACACCTTC	CASSPTRQWSGYTF	-	TRBV11-2	TRBJ1-2	-
TGTGCCACCAGCGGGGGACTAGCGGAGTACGAGCAGTACTTC	CATSGGLAEYEQYF	TRBD2	TRBV15	TRBJ2-7	-
TGTGCCAGCAGCCTAGGACAGGGGCTGGACGAGCAGTACTTC	CASSLGQGLDEQYF	TRBD1	TRBV5-5	TRBJ2-7	-
TGTGCCAGCAGACAGACAGGGGGGATAGATACGCAGTATTTT	CASRQTGGIDTQYF	TRBD1	TRBV25-1	TRBJ2-3	-
TGTGCCAGCAGTGGACAGACAGGGGGCACTGAAGCTTTCTTT	CASSGQTGGTEAFF	TRBD1	TRBV28	TRBJ1-1	-
TGTGCCAGCAGCGGGGGGGCCTACAATGAGCAGTTCTTC	CASSGGAYNEQFF	TRBD2	TRBV2	TRBJ2-1	-
TGTGCCAGTAGTATCGACAGGGGCCCCTACGAGCAGTACTTC	CASSIDRGPYEQYF	TRBD1	TRBV19	TRBJ2-7	-